This T cell receptor beta chain comes out of a study of STAT3 mutations in large granular lymphocyte leukemia. Study information: Canonical activating STAT3 mutations were detected in roughly half of the longitudinally sequenced T-LGLL patients.

This clone came up a few times. Its antigen is not identified. General study points: Persisting codominant clonotypes may have hidden a small pathogenic clone. At least one immunodominant TCR beta clonotype appeared in every T-cell large granular lymphocyte leukemia patient.

V was shortened by 2 bases and J by 7 bases, with 14 bases between the two germline ends. Germline V CDR1 and CDR2: SQVTM, ANQGSEA. The CDR3 extends over 13 amino acids. Here immunoSEQ multiplex PCR was the method, and the copy in TCRdb shows in-frame clones only, minus some. The data contain about 1,300 clones, about 2.5% of them singletons. The V gene is TRBV29-1, the J gene TRBJ1-2; D is unclear. The sample was PBMCs. This receptor was obtained from a human donor with T large granular lymphocyte leukemia. Some clones in this sample may be carry-over from other donors' samples. The CDR3 region is CSVELGNRGGYTF. CDR3 DNA sequence: TGCAGCGTTGAATTGGGGAATCGCGGTGGCTACACCTTC.